The 21 T cell receptor beta chains below all came from one sample that was sequenced in a study of blood T cells in healthy people across ages (dated by TCRdb to the mid-2010s). The library was prepared using 5' RACE. The listed sequencing device is Illumina HiSeq 2500. A second PCR of roughly 6 to 11 cycles was run with a J-beta primer mix and a sample-barcoded 5' primer. TCRdb itself trimmed the public reads at Q25 with fastp, ran MiXCR and retained productive beta chains. Each entry merges the rows of one CDR3 protein and shows their most common DNA and genes. The sample data list roughly 500,000 distinct CDR3 sequences, and under 30% of these were observed just once. The ten biggest clones cover around 10% of the sample. These records were also assigned to another study, of T cells of mothers and their children.

Sample: blood. These receptors were collected from a boy aged 10-17 years in good health.

V usage is TRBV7-2 and J usage is TRBJ2-5; 9 bases agree with TRBD2. The J call may be mistaken, given a closer DNA end match to TRBJ2-1. The CDR3 has 14 amino acids. From germline, CDR1 is SGHTA and CDR2 FQGNSA. In DNA, the CDR3 is TGTGCCAGCAGCTTTGCTAGCGGGAACAATGAGCAGTTCTTC. Translation: CASSFASGNNEQFF.

The chain is built from TRBV24-1 and TRBJ1-5, with D possibly being TRBD1 (6 bases). Trimming cost V 7 bases and J 4 bases, with 13 bases left between them. The CDR3 totals 14 residues. The germline V gene has CDR1 KGHDR and CDR2 SFDVKD. CDR3 sequence reads: CATSNSGVNQPQHF. The CDR3 DNA sequence: TGTGCCACCAGCAACTCAGGGGTGAATCAGCCCCAGCATTTT.

The CDR3 sequence is CASSQPGLEVPQYF. CDR3 coding DNA: TGCGCCAGCAGCCAACCGGGACTAGAGGTTCCCCAGTACTTC. This chain links TRBV4-1 with TRBJ2-5, with 8 bases aligning to TRBD2. Germline CDR1 and CDR2: MGHRA and YSYEKL. CDR3 size: 14 residues. Trimming took 2 bases from V and 9 from J; bases not matched to a gene: 8.

This clonotype was observed a handful of times. One junction end disagrees with the germline gene, perhaps due to a read error. The chain employs TRBV7-6 and TRBJ2-7; D gene ambiguous. The germline V gene has CDR1 SGHVS and CDR2 FNYEAQ. The CDR3 runs to 15 residues. The CDR3 bases are TGTGCCAGCAGCCCTATGACTTCAGGATCCTTCGAGCAGTACTTC. It specifies CASSPMTSGSFEQYF.

This clonotype came up once. The rearrangement uses TRBV20-1 and TRBJ2-5; 10 nucleotides match TRBD2. The end of the DNA aligns better with TRBJ2-7, so the J call may be wrong. This CDR3 comprises 18 residues. In germline, CDR1 is DFQATT, CDR2 SNEGSKA (reference sequence). In DNA, the CDR3 is TGCAGTGCTAGAAGGTTGGGGGCTAGCGGGGGAGAATTCTACGAGCAGTACTTC. Amino acids: CSARRLGASGGEFYEQYF.

This clonotype has just a few counts. This chain joins TRBV28 and TRBJ2-5, with D perhaps matching TRBD1 or TRBD2 (5 bases each). There are 16 residues in the CDR3. The germline gives CDR1 MDHEN, CDR2 SYDVKM. The V and J ends lost 2 bases and 1 base respectively, with 14 bases between them. CDR3 in DNA: TGTGCCAGCAGTTTAATTGTCTGGGGGACCCAAGAGACCCAGTACTTC. This gives the protein CASSLIVWGTQETQYF.

This clonotype occurred a few times. This chain connects TRBV28 to TRBJ1-5; tentative D call: TRBD1 (6 bases). The CDR3 loop spans 16 amino acids. From germline, CDR1 is MDHEN and CDR2 SYDVKM. The ends were cut back, 1 base at V and 5 bases at J, with 15 bases in the middle. The CDR3 DNA sequence: TGTGCCAGCAGTTTATCCGTCCGAGGGGGGCATCAGCCCCAGCATTTT. This gives the protein CASSLSVRGGHQPQHF.

The chain links TRBV7-9 to TRBJ1-1, with D tentatively TRBD1 (6 bases). The CDR3 totals 16 residues. The V and J ends lost 3 bases and 3 bases respectively, with 17 bases between them. The germline V gene has CDR1 SEHNR and CDR2 FQNEAQ (reference sequence). CDR3 in DNA: TGTGCCAGCAGCTTCGCCGGGGGCAAAATCGACACTGAAGCTTTCTTT. It translates to CASSFAGGKIDTEAFF.

This clonotype was seen a few times. At one end the junction does not follow the germline gene, possibly because of a read error. The J gene is TRBJ2-1, the V gene TRBV20-1; TRBD2 is a possible D gene (6 bases). Germline loops: CDR1 DFQATT, CDR2 SNEGSKA (reference sequence). The CDR3 runs to 15 residues. The CDR3 region has the DNA TGCAGTGCTCACCCATTGGCGGGGTATTACAATGAGCAGTCCTTC. The encoded protein is CSAHPLAGYYNEQSF.

The chain has TRBV6-2 or TRBV6-3 and TRBJ2-5, with D tentatively TRBD2 (5 bases). Looked up from germline, CDR1 is MNHEY and CDR2 is SVGEGT. There are 12 residues in the CDR3. Trimming removed 3 bases from V and 12 bases from J, with 14 bases in between. CDR3 sequence reads: CASSYKSTNKYF. For the CDR3, the DNA is TGTGCCAGCAGTTATAAGTCGACTAACAAGTACTTC.

This clonotype turned up a few times. The chain employs TRBV15 and TRBJ2-5; D is uncertain. The better agreement between TRBJ2-7 and the DNA end casts doubt on the J call. The germline CDR1 and CDR2 sequences are LNHNV and YYDKDF (reference sequence). This CDR3 is built from 14 residues. In DNA form, the CDR3 reads TGTGCCACCAGCAGAGGTGGAGACAACTACGAGCAGTACTTC. Amino acids: CATSRGGDNYEQYF.

The DNA for the CDR3 is TGCAGTGCCCCGACAGGGGGCAGGAACAATGAGCAGTTCTTC. Its protein is CSAPTGGRNNEQFF. The rearrangement uses TRBV20-1 and TRBJ2-1; 10 bases are a match to TRBD1. V lost 6 bases to trimming and J lost 5 bases; unmatched junction nucleotides: 7. The CDR3 has 14 residues. Germline lookup yields CDR1 DFQATT and CDR2 SNEGSKA (reference sequence).

This clonotype has a handful of counts. V gene TRBV29-1 combines with J gene TRBJ2-3, with 8 nucleotides matching TRBD2. Germline V lookup: CDR1 SQVTM, CDR2 ANQGSEA. After removal of 3 bases from V and 4 bases from J, the junction contained 15 bases not matched to a gene. The CDR3 runs to 17 residues. The CDR3 nucleotides read TGCAGCGTTGATGGTTCAGCGGTAGCGGGACCCCCAGATACGCAGTATTTT. This codes for CSVDGSAVAGPPDTQYF.

The sample holds many counts of this clonotype. The chain couples TRBV6-4 to TRBJ2-1; 10 bases are a match to TRBD2. With 2 bases clipped from V and 6 bases from J, the junction kept 4 bases outside the gene matches. There are 15 residues in the CDR3. CDR1 and CDR2 (germline): MRHNA, SNTAGT. The CDR3 bases are TGTGCCAGCAGTGACCGGGCTAGCGGGGGCAATGAGCAGTTCTTC. Amino acid sequence: CASSDRASGGNEQFF.

DNA for the CDR3: TGTGCCAGCGGCGGCGGTCCGTACGAGCAGTACTTC. Translating gives CASGGGPYEQYF. The chain recombines TRBV6-2 or TRBV6-3 with TRBJ2-7; D is unclear. This CDR3 contains 12 residues. Germline values: CDR1 MNHEY, CDR2 SVGEGT. Trimming stripped 8 bases from V and 4 bases from J, with 12 bases between.

This rearrangement joins TRBV5-1 to TRBJ2-5; no firm D call. V lost 5 bases and J 1 base, leaving 9 bases between the germline ends. The CDR3 has 13 amino acids. Germline lookup yields CDR1 SGHRS and CDR2 YFSETQ. CDR3 region: CASRPDTQETQYF. CDR3 bases: TGCGCCAGCAGACCAGACACCCAAGAGACCCAGTACTTC.

The CDR3 DNA reads as TGTGCCAGCGAATTTTCCATGTCCTCGAACACTGAAGCTTTCTTT. Translated, it gives CASEFSMSSNTEAFF. The chain couples TRBV11-2 to TRBJ1-1; no firm D call. Germline-derived CDR1 and CDR2 are SGHAT and FQNNGV. The CDR3 covers 15 residues. The V and J ends lost 8 bases and 1 base respectively, with 17 bases between them.

The rearrangement uses TRBV27 and TRBJ2-7; D assignment may be TRBD1 or TRBD2 (6 bases each). V was pared by 5 bases and J by 1 base, with 12 bases between. The germline gives CDR1 MNHEY, CDR2 SMNVEV (reference sequence). The CDR3 totals 14 residues. The CDR3 loop is CASSPGALSYEQYF. The CDR3 nucleotides read TGTGCCAGCAGTCCGGGGGCCCTTTCCTACGAGCAGTACTTC.

The CDR3 bases are TGTGCCAGCAGTTGGGGGGCTCAAGGCAATCAGCCCCAGCATTTT. It is translated as CASSWGAQGNQPQHF. The V gene is TRBV27, the J gene TRBJ1-5; possibly TRBD1 for D (6 bases). Deletions cut 4 bases from V and 2 bases from J, with 12 bases between. Germline V gene lookup returns CDR1 MNHEY and CDR2 SMNVEV (reference sequence). CDR3 length: 15 residues.

In its sample, this clonotype was seen a few times. The chain uses TRBV6-1 and TRBJ1-5; 12 nucleotides line up with TRBD1. This CDR3 spans 19 amino acids. The ends lost 7 bases at V and 1 base at J; junction bases unmatched: 14. Germline loops: CDR1 MNHNS, CDR2 SASEGT. DNA of the CDR3: TGTGCCAGCACCTCGGGAGGGGACAGGGGGCAACGGAGCAATCAGCCCCAGCATTTT. It codes for CASTSGGDRGQRSNQPQHF.

This chain uses TRBV11-2 with TRBJ2-7; D not certain. Looked up from germline, CDR1 is SGHAT and CDR2 is FQNNGV. V was shortened by 5 bases and J by 7 bases, with 15 bases between the two germline ends. This CDR3 spans 13 amino acids. CDR3 DNA: TGTGCCAGCAGCAACACCCCCTCTACGGAGCAGTACTTC. Translation gives CASSNTPSTEQYF.